The 19 T cell receptor beta chains reported below all come from one sample, sequenced in a study of blood T cell repertoires in COVID-19. Sequencing was performed with immunoSEQ multiplex PCR; in TCRdb, only in-frame clones are kept and a portion is missing. The sample lists roughly 340,000 clones; 85% to 90% were seen once. Sample: PBMCs or T cells enriched from blood (not recorded which). These receptors were taken from a man between 18 and 29 years old who had recovered from COVID-19.

This chain connects TRBV7-2 to TRBJ2-7; 8 bases fit TRBD1. CDR3 length: 16 amino acids. V shed 1 base, J shed 4 bases, and the junction held 9 bases outside the gene matches. CDR1 and CDR2 from the germline V gene are SGHTA and FQGNSA. For the CDR3, the DNA is TGTGCCAGCAGCTTAGACTTCAGGCAGGGGGCGTACGAGCAGTACTTC. Translating it yields CASSLDFRQGAYEQYF. Full variable domain (rest looked up from reference TRBV7-2 and TRBJ2-7): GAGVSQSPSNKVTEKGKDVELRCDPISGHTALYWYRQSLGQGLEFLIYFQGNSAPDKSGLPSDRFSAERTGGSVSTLTIQRTQQEDSAVYLCASSLDFRQGAYEQYFGPGTRLTVT.

For the CDR3, the DNA is TGTGCCAGCAGCCCCATGAGTCGGGGGGGGCAGTTCTTC. This gives the protein CASSPMSRGGQFF. The chain combines TRBV3-1 (or the pseudogene TRBV3-2) with TRBJ2-1, with 8 bases lining up with TRBD2. Germline CDR1 reads LGHDT; CDR2 reads YNNKEL (reference sequence). The CDR3 loop spans 13 amino acids. V trimming: 4 bases; J trimming: 12 bases; junction bases outside the gene matches: 8.

The J gene is TRBJ2-7, the V gene TRBV3-1 (or the pseudogene TRBV3-2); D is unresolved. In germline, CDR1 is LGHDT, CDR2 YNNKEL (reference sequence). CDR3 length: 15 residues. The germline V and J ends were trimmed by 0 bases and 0 bases, with 9 bases remaining between them. The CDR3 protein is CASSQENWSSYEQYF. As DNA, the CDR3 is TGTGCCAGCAGCCAAGAAAACTGGAGCTCCTACGAGCAGTACTTC.

The chain employs TRBV25-1 and TRBJ1-6, with a tentative D call TRBD1 (5 bases). Germline V gene lookup returns CDR1 MGHDK and CDR2 SYGVNS. The CDR3 is 12 residues long. V lost 2 bases and J 14 bases, leaving 10 bases between the germline ends. The CDR3, as DNA: TGTGCCAGCAGTGAACTCGGGGGTTCCCTCCACTTT. This encodes CASSELGGSLHF.

V and J are TRBV10-3 and TRBJ1-4, with TRBD1 as a possible D gene (6 bases). Trimming shortened V by 11 bases and J by 0 bases, and 10 bases separated the two germline ends. The CDR3 spans 13 residues. Germline assignment: CDR1 ENHRY and CDR2 SYGVKD. CDR3 bases: TGTGCCGTACAGGGTTCAACTAATGAAAAACTGTTTTTT. Translating gives CAVQGSTNEKLFF.

This sequence joins TRBV4-1 and TRBJ2-1; tentative D call: TRBD2 (6 bases). Trimming removed 0 bases at V and 2 bases at J, with 17 bases between. Germline V gives CDR1 MGHRA, CDR2 YSYEKL. This CDR3 is 18 amino acids long. CDR3 DNA: TGCGCCAGCAGCCAAGATCCTGTAAGGCTAGCGACCTACAATGAGCAGTTCTTC. Amino acids: CASSQDPVRLATYNEQFF.

This chain joins TRBV3-1 (or the pseudogene TRBV3-2) and TRBJ1-2; maybe TRBD1 (5 bases). Trimming removed 4 bases at V and 3 bases at J, with 12 bases between. Germline-derived CDR1 and CDR2 are LGHDT and YNNKEL (reference sequence). CDR3 length equals 14 residues. CDR3 amino acids: CASSRPGGDYGYTF. The CDR3 DNA follows: TGTGCCAGCAGCCGGCCTGGGGGGGACTATGGCTACACCTTC.

The chain couples TRBV7-8 to TRBJ2-1; tentative D call: TRBD2 (7 bases). V lost 1 base to trimming and J lost 4 bases, with 17 bases between them. This CDR3 region has 17 residues. Germline V CDR1 and CDR2: SGHVS, FQNEAQ. The CDR3 DNA is TGTGCCAGCAGCTTAGAATGGGGGCGGGAGCTGTACAATGAGCAGTTCTTC. Translated, it gives CASSLEWGRELYNEQFF.

V gene TRBV4-1 combines with J gene TRBJ1-2; 10 bases map to TRBD1. This CDR3 is built from 14 residues. J was trimmed by 8 bases and V by 2 bases; bases with no gene match: 5. The germline V gene has CDR1 MGHRA and CDR2 YSYEKL. The CDR3: CASSQIGQGGGYTF. As DNA, the CDR3 is TGCGCCAGCAGCCAAATTGGACAGGGGGGCGGCTACACCTTC.

V and J are TRBV5-7 and TRBJ1-4, with no clear D. TRBV5-7 is an open reading frame, and its role is uncertain. Trimming shortened V by 3 bases and J by 4 bases, and 13 bases separated the two germline ends. This CDR3 is 15 amino acids long. CDR3 residues: CASSCRRRDNEKLFF. The DNA for the CDR3 is TGTGCCAGCAGCTGCAGACGGAGAGATAATGAAAAACTGTTTTTT.

This clone was counted a single time. The rearrangement joins TRBV5-1 to TRBJ1-2, with 10 bases fitting TRBD1. The CDR3 is 14 amino acids. CDR1 and CDR2 (germline): SGHRS, YFSETQ. After removal of 4 bases from V and 1 base from J, the junction contained 1 base not matched to a gene. CDR3 DNA: TGCGCCAGCAGCCGGGACAGGGGTAACTATGGCTACACCTTC. Translation gives CASSRDRGNYGYTF.

The V call is TRBV10-3, the J call TRBJ2-1, with unresolved D. Germline V CDR1 and CDR2: ENHRY, SYGVKD. CDR3 length: 13 residues. Trimming shortened V by 2 bases and J by 8 bases, and 10 bases separated the two germline ends. CDR3 region: CAISEPKLDEQFF. As DNA, the CDR3 is TGTGCCATCAGTGAGCCCAAACTCGATGAGCAGTTCTTC.

The genes are TRBV4-3 and TRBJ2-2; TRBD2 aligns across 11 bases. This CDR3 contains 17 residues. V was clipped by 3 bases and J by 0 bases; unmatched bases: 3. In germline, CDR1 is LGHNA, CDR2 YSLEER. CDR3: CASSHVLAGANTGELFF. DNA for the CDR3: TGCGCCAGCAGCCACGTACTAGCGGGAGCGAACACCGGGGAGCTGTTTTTT.

Here the CDR3 DNA reads TGTGCCAGCAGTTACGCCGGGCAGGGGTTTGGTCAGCCCCAGCATTTT. Its translation is CASSYAGQGFGQPQHF. V usage is TRBV6-2 or TRBV6-3 and J usage is TRBJ1-5; the D gene is possibly TRBD1 (6 bases). The germline V gene encodes CDR1 MNHEY and CDR2 SVGEGT. V was trimmed by 2 bases and J by 6 bases, leaving 17 bases between them. This CDR3 contains 16 residues.

The chain combines TRBV7-9 with TRBJ2-1, with 7 bases identical to TRBD2. This CDR3 has 16 amino acids. V shed 0 bases and J 8 bases; nucleotides not matched to a gene: 10. CDR1 SEHNR and CDR2 FQNEAQ come from the germline V gene (reference sequence). This CDR3 reads CASSLAGGRQVDEQFF. The CDR3 DNA follows: TGTGCCAGCAGCTTAGCGGGAGGGCGCCAGGTTGATGAGCAGTTCTTC.

The chain employs TRBV10-1 and TRBJ2-7; TRBD1 is a possible D gene (5 bases). The CDR3 is 12 residues long. Trimming cost V 8 bases and J 4 bases, with 12 bases left between them. Germline CDR1 reads WNHNN; CDR2 reads SYGVQD (reference sequence). The CDR3 coding sequence is TGCGCCAGCTCGGCAGGGATTTACGAGCAGTACTTC. Protein: CASSAGIYEQYF.

The genes are TRBV5-1 and TRBJ1-6; TRBD1 aligns across 8 bases. CDR1 and CDR2 (germline): SGHRS, YFSETQ. This CDR3 has 14 amino acids. The V gene end was trimmed by 4 bases and the J gene end by 10 bases; junction bases not matched to a gene: 7. The DNA for the CDR3 is TGCGCCAGCAGCAACGGACAGGGACAATCACCCCTCCACTTT. It specifies CASSNGQGQSPLHF.

V usage is TRBV4-1 and J usage is TRBJ2-7; weak D call: TRBD2 (6 bases). The V end was cut by 0 bases, the J end by 7 bases, with 16 bases between. There are 15 residues in the CDR3. In germline, CDR1 is MGHRA, CDR2 YSYEKL. CDR3 sequence (DNA): TGCGCCAGCAGCCAAGAACCCTGGAGGGGCGGGGAGCAGTACTTC. Its translation is CASSQEPWRGGEQYF.

This rearrangement joins TRBV29-1 to TRBJ1-1, with a tentative D call TRBD1 (6 bases). V was shortened by 4 bases and J by 1 base, with 16 bases between the two germline ends. The CDR3 extends over 15 amino acids. Germline CDR1 is SQVTM and CDR2 is ANQGSEA. The CDR3 nucleotides read TGCAGCGTTGCATGGCTTAGGGGGACGAACACTGAAGCTTTCTTT. Protein sequence: CSVAWLRGTNTEAFF.